This TCR beta chain was captured in a study of early T cells in non-severe SARS-CoV-2 infection. Study-wide background: Whole-blood bulk RNA, unsorted, was sequenced, and chains were unpaired.

Researchers attached unique molecular identifiers to individual cDNA molecules. TCRdb redid the calling of the 5' RACE reads with MiXCR, one entry per CDR3 protein. The sample consists of about 60,000 distinct CDR3 sequences, around 13% of them appearing once. The table lists this clonotype with a few counts. The target antigen is unknown. Trimming shortened V by 1 base and J by 1 base, and 8 bases separated the two germline ends. CDR1 is LGHDT and CDR2 is YNNKEL in the germline V gene (reference sequence). The CDR3 loop spans 15 amino acids. General study points: VDJdb matches were skewed toward anti-spike CD8 T cell responses.

The source of this sequence is an adult who was a healthcare worker with PCR-confirmed SARS-CoV-2 infection or an uninfected control (not recorded which). The V gene is TRBV3-1, the J gene TRBJ2-1, with a weak D call TRBD1 (5 bases). The sample taken for sequencing was whole blood. The CDR3 loop reads CASSQVQGSYNEQFF. CDR3 nucleotides: TGTGCCAGCAGCCAAGTGCAGGGATCCTACAATGAGCAGTTCTTC.